This T cell receptor beta chain was identified in a study of metastatic and nonmetastatic thyroid tumors. TCRdb re-called the PCR reads through MiXCR. The table records about 35,000 clones, 29% of them present only once. Germline CDR1 reads DFQATT; CDR2 reads SNEGSKA (reference sequence). V lost 3 bases to trimming and J lost 4 bases, with 15 bases between them. The CDR3 runs to 14 residues. Thyroid surgery took place with no prior treatment in any patient. This TCR derives from a female donor with papillary thyroid cancer or a benign thyroid nodule (not recorded which). Some clones in this sample may be carry-over from other donors' samples. The source material was blood. The V call is TRBV20-1, the J call TRBJ1-2; a weak D match, TRBD1 (5 bases). CDR3 bases: TGCAGTGCTAGTCCCACAGGTGGGGGCTATGGCTACACCTTC. Amino acid sequence: CSASPTGGGYGYTF.